The source of this TCR beta chain is a study of T cells expressing NK-cell markers. Per the germline V gene, CDR1 is SGHRS and CDR2 is YFSETQ. CDR3 size: 14 residues. TCRdb reprocessed the 5' RACE reads and reports one entry per CDR3 protein, with no DNA. With 500,000 to 700,000 distinct CDR3 sequences in the sample, the ten largest clones hold approximately 4%. The sample was blood T cells: a sorted CD56 or NKG2C T cell subset, CD4+ or CD8+ T cells, or bulk PBMC T cells (not recorded which). This chain joins TRBV5-1 and TRBJ2-5. The clonotype originates from a man aged 18 to 29 in good health. The CDR3 reads CASSFPDTPETQYF.